This TCR beta chain derives from a study of blood T cell repertoires in COVID-19. The germline V and J ends were trimmed by 0 bases and 5 bases, with 13 bases remaining between them. Germline V gene sequence: CDR1 SGHVS, CDR2 FNYEAQ. The CDR3 covers 15 residues. Clones were read by immunoSEQ multiplex PCR, and TCRdb kept only the in-frame ones, dropping some. The sample comprises roughly 380,000 clones, around 91% of which are singletons, and approximately 1.5% rests with the top ten. The sequenced material came from peripheral blood. The chain employs TRBV7-6 and TRBJ1-1, with D perhaps TRBD1 (5 bases). This TCR came from a middle-aged woman with COVID-19, enrolled during active disease. CDR3 DNA: TGTGCCAGCAGCTTAGCGCAGGGCGGTATAACTGAAGCTTTCTTT. This encodes CASSLAQGGITEAFF. Drawing the rest from reference TRBV7-6 and TRBJ1-1, the complete variable domain is GAGVSQSPRYKVTKRGQDVALRCDPISGHVSLYWYRQALGQGPEFLTYFNYEAQQDKSGLPNDRFSAERPEGSISTLTIQRTEQRDSAMYRCASSLAQGGITEAFFGQGTRLTVV.